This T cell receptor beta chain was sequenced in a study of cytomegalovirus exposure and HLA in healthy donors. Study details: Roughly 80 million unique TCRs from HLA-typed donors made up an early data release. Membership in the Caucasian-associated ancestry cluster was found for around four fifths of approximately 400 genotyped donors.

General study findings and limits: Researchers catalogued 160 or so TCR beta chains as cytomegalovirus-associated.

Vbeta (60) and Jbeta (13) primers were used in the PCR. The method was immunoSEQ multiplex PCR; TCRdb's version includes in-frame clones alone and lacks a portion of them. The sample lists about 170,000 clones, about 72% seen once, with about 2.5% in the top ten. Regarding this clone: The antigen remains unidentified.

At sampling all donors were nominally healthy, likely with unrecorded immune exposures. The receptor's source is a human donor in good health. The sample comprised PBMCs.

The CDR3 here is CASGIKTENQPQHF. The CDR3, as DNA: TGTGCCAGCGGAATAAAGACAGAGAATCAGCCCCAGCATTTT. V usage is TRBV25-1 and J usage is TRBJ1-5; D perhaps matches TRBD1 (5 bases). Trimming took 8 bases from V and 4 from J, leaving 15 bases between them. The germline V gene encodes CDR1 MGHDK and CDR2 SYGVNS. There are 14 residues in the CDR3.